The T cell receptor beta chain described here comes from a study of blood T cell repertoires in COVID-19 (dated by TCRdb to the early 2020s). Describing the broader study: Collaborator samples came from the United States, Italy and Spain and covered acute and convalescent phases of COVID-19. Deeply sampled blood TCRbeta repertoires from subjects exposed to, actively infected with, or recovered from COVID-19 were included in the dataset. The material from the prospective study consisted of cDNA or gDNA derived from T cells, B-cell-depleted T cells, or PBMCs. The repertoires were released in a freely available public database intended as a resource for research on the immune response to SARS-CoV-2. Where HLA class I and class II types were available, the types were taken from metadata supplied by the sample provider, not from assay-based typing. Samples were obtained from the ongoing ImmuneRACE study (first 160 participants) and from 1,254 subjects provided by 6 global collaborators. A de-identified subject ID, COVID-19 status, age in years and sex were almost always included in the sample metadata.

The germline V gene encodes CDR1 DFQATT and CDR2 SNEGSKA (reference sequence). V has 3 bases trimmed and J has 5 bases trimmed; junction bases matching no gene number 2. Inclusive of the bounding cysteine and phenylalanine, the CDR3 is 14 residues long. CDR3 DNA is the only sequence kept; it has 42 bases, read in frame from the first base. Notes on this clone: It lacks a known antigen. Nothing much larger sits one base from this clone, and base qualities are not available.

Here is what the overall study found, with its caveats: How much clinical and demographic metadata was included differed by source and by participant, and the metadata was provided uncurated.

The collaborating institutions used their own protocols to collect whole blood in K2EDTA tubes. For TCRbeta analysis, collaborator samples were shipped as frozen whole blood, as isolated PBMCs, or as DNA extracted from either sample type. TCRbeta CDR3 regions were amplified from genomic DNA using the immunoSEQ Assay, a bias-controlled multiplex PCR. Under the source paper's analysis protocol: The number of nucleated cells in each sample was estimated from the amplification of reference gene primers within the assay. Sequence reads were collapsed and filtered to measure the absolute abundance of every unique TCRbeta CDR3 rearrangement. For each sample, productive Simpson clonality was calculated by taking the square root of Simpson's diversity index across productive rearrangements. Not all clones reach the TCRdb copy of this immuneACCESS table, which keeps in-frame sequences only. Checked studies attribute under half of the gap to unresolved V genes and leave the rest unexplained. D and trimming were read from the DNA, whereas the V and J calls and clone size are those reported in that table. This sample lists some 89,000 clones; roughly 80% were detected once. The ten most abundant clones make up roughly 4.4% of the sample.

The sequence is built from TRBV20-1 and TRBJ2-2; 11 middle bases align to TRBD2. The origin of this receptor is a man aged 60 to 69 with acute or convalescent COVID-19. Sequencing input: peripheral blood. The DNA reads TGCAGTGCTAGTCCTAGCGGGGGGACCGGGGAGCTGTTTTTT. The translation is CSASPSGGTGELFF.